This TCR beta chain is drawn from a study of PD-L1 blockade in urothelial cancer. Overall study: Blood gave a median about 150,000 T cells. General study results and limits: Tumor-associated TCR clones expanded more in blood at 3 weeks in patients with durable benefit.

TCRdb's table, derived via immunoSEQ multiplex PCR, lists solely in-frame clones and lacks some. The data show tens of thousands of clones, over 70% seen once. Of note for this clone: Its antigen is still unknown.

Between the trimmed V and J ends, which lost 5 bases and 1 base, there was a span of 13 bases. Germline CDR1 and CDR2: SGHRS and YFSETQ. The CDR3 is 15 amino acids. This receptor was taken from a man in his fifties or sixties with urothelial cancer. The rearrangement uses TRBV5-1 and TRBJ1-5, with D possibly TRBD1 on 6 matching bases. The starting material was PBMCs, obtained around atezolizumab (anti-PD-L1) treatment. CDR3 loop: CASSPDRTSNQPQHF. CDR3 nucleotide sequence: TGCGCCAGCAGTCCCGACAGGACGAGCAATCAGCCCCAGCATTTT. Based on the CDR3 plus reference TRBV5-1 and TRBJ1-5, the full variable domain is KAGVTQTPRYLIKTRGQQVTLSCSPISGHRSVSWYQQTPGQGLQFLFEYFSETQRNKGNFPGRFSGRQFSNSRSEMNVSTLELGDSALYLCASSPDRTSNQPQHFGDGTRLSIL.